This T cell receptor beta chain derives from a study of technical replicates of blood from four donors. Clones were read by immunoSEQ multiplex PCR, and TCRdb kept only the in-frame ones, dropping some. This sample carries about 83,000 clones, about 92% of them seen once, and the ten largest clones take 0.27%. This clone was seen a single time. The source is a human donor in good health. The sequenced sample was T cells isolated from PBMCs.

The CDR3 DNA reads TGTGCCAGCAGCTCTCCGAAACGACAGGCCACGCGAAATTATGGCTACACCTTC. Translating it yields CASSSPKRQATRNYGYTF. The chain has TRBV5-6 and TRBJ1-2; D is possibly TRBD1 (6 bases). Germline values: CDR1 SGHDT, CDR2 YYEEEE. This CDR3 has 18 amino acids. The V gene lost 3 bases and the J gene lost 5 bases, with 26 bases spanning the gap.